These 11 T cell receptor beta chains share one sample of origin, sequenced in a study of early T cells in non-severe SARS-CoV-2 infection. One entry per CDR3 protein results from TCRdb running MiXCR on the 5' RACE reads. The data hold fewer than 30,000 distinct CDR3 sequences, with about 4.4% observed a single time. Sample: whole blood. Source of these receptors: an adult who was a healthcare worker with PCR-confirmed SARS-CoV-2 infection or an uninfected control (not recorded which).

The chain uses TRBV29-1 and TRBJ2-7; D is perhaps TRBD2 (6 bases). V was trimmed by 4 bases and J by 2 bases, leaving 18 bases between them. There are 15 residues in the CDR3. Germline V gene sequence: CDR1 SQVTM, CDR2 ANQGSEA. The CDR3 sequence is CSVVVSGVMTYEQYF. The DNA for the CDR3 is TGCAGCGTTGTAGTTTCGGGGGTGATGACCTACGAGCAGTACTTC.

This clonotype was detected many times. The chain joins TRBV18 to TRBJ1-5; unclear D gene. Germline V lookup: CDR1 KGHSH, CDR2 LQKENI. V lost 5 bases and J lost 3, with 8 bases in between. The CDR3 extends over 13 amino acids. CDR3 sequence: CASSTAHNQPQHF. CDR3 DNA sequence: TGTGCCAGCTCAACGGCCCACAATCAGCCCCAGCATTTT. The complete variable domain, with remaining parts taken from reference TRBV18 and TRBJ1-5, reads NAGVMQNPRHLVRRRGQEARLRCSPMKGHSHVYWYRQLPEEGLKFMVYLQKENIIDESGMPKERFSAEFPKEGPSILRIQQVVRGDSAAYFCASSTAHNQPQHFGDGTRLSIL.

This clonotype was counted ten times or more. The chain couples TRBV2 to TRBJ2-7; the D gene is possibly TRBD2 (5 bases). V lost 3 bases, J lost 1 base, and 7 bases lay in between. The CDR3 is 13 amino acids. Germline assignment: CDR1 SNHLY and CDR2 FYNNEI. The CDR3 DNA sequence: TGTGCCAGCAGTGAGTCGGGGTCCTACGAGCAGTACTTC. This sequence encodes CASSESGSYEQYF.

This chain connects TRBV20-1 to TRBJ1-4, with D unresolved. This CDR3 spans 14 amino acids. V dropped 0 bases and J dropped 8 bases, with 13 bases sitting between them. The germline V gene has CDR1 DFQATT and CDR2 SNEGSKA (reference sequence). The CDR3 nucleotides read TGCAGTGCTAGAGATAATGGACTGGGGGAAAAACTGTTTTTT. It is translated as CSARDNGLGEKLFF.

This clonotype was recorded at least ten times. The chain links TRBV14 to TRBJ1-1, with 9 bases aligning to TRBD1. CDR3 length equals 15 residues. V gave up 1 base and J gave up 11 bases; unmatched junction bases: 11. From germline, CDR1 is SGHDN and CDR2 FVKESK. The CDR3 bases are TGTGCCAGCAGCCAAGTATCTTGGGGGACAGGGATTGCTTTCTTT. Its protein product is CASSQVSWGTGIAFF.

At least ten counts were recorded for this clonotype. This chain joins TRBV7-2 and TRBJ1-2; 7 bases agree with TRBD1. The CDR3 covers 14 residues. Losses at the gene ends were 6 bases for V and 4 bases for J; bases not matched to a gene: 8. Germline loops: CDR1 SGHTA, CDR2 FQGNSA. DNA of the CDR3: TGTGCCAGCAGTTCGGACAGGATCGTCTATGGCTACACCTTC. Translation: CASSSDRIVYGYTF. Filled out from reference TRBV7-2 and TRBJ1-2, the complete variable domain reads GAGVSQSPSNKVTEKGKDVELRCDPISGHTALYWYRQSLGQGLEFLIYFQGNSAPDKSGLPSDRFSAERTGGSVSTLTIQRTQQEDSAVYLCASSSDRIVYGYTFGSGTRLTVV.

This clonotype was recorded at least ten times. The chain uses TRBV10-3 and TRBJ2-5; D remains ambiguous. The CDR3 length is 12 residues. From germline, CDR1 is ENHRY and CDR2 SYGVKD. Trimming pared 4 bases from V and 5 bases from J, leaving 8 bases between. For the CDR3, the DNA is TGTGCCATCAGTGTGAAAGGGGAGACCCAGTACTTC. It is translated as CAISVKGETQYF.

This clonotype has ten or more counts. This chain links TRBV24-1 with TRBJ1-1, with D possibly matching TRBD1 (6 bases). Trimming removed 12 bases at V and 0 bases at J, with 25 bases between. The CDR3 extends over 17 amino acids. From germline, CDR1 is KGHDR and CDR2 SFDVKD. CDR3 loop: CAETFGKQGAMNTEAFF. CDR3 coding DNA: TGTGCCGAGACATTTGGGAAACAGGGCGCTATGAACACTGAAGCTTTCTTT.

This clonotype was counted a few times. This chain links TRBV19 with TRBJ2-3; D not certain. From germline, CDR1 is LNHDA and CDR2 SQIVND (reference sequence). CDR3 length: 16 residues. Trimming stripped 3 bases from V and 2 bases from J, with 15 bases between. In DNA form, the CDR3 reads TGTGCCAGTAGTATCGGTTTCCGCGGCGTCACAGATACGCAGTATTTT. Its protein is CASSIGFRGVTDTQYF.

This clonotype came up many times. This rearrangement joins TRBV7-9 to TRBJ2-3, with D possibly matching TRBD2 (5 bases). The CDR3 sequence is 15 residues long. The V end was cut by 7 bases, the J end by 5 bases, with 19 bases between. Germline CDR1 is SEHNR and CDR2 is FQNEAQ (reference sequence). DNA for the CDR3: TGTGCCAGCACCGAGCCCGCTAGGGAGCGAGATACGCAGTATTTT. This sequence encodes CASTEPARERDTQYF.

This clonotype was recorded at least ten times. The V gene is TRBV5-1, the J gene TRBJ1-2; maybe TRBD1 (5 bases). V was cut by 0 bases and J by 2 bases, with 11 bases left in between. Germline assignment: CDR1 SGHRS and CDR2 YFSETQ. The CDR3 loop spans 15 amino acids. The CDR3 loop is CASSLGAGPNYGYTF. The DNA of the CDR3 is TGCGCCAGCAGCTTGGGGGCAGGGCCCAACTATGGCTACACCTTC. Combining the CDR3 with reference TRBV5-1 and TRBJ1-2 gives the whole variable domain KAGVTQTPRYLIKTRGQQVTLSCSPISGHRSVSWYQQTPGQGLQFLFEYFSETQRNKGNFPGRFSGRQFSNSRSEMNVSTLELGDSALYLCASSLGAGPNYGYTFGSGTRLTVV.